A single count supports the clone carrying this TCR beta chain. These data are taken from a study of PD-L1 blockade in urothelial cancer. Study information: Males with bladder-origin urothelial cancer made up twenty-five of 29 patients.

CDR3 length: 15 amino acids. Germline V gives CDR1 SGHAT, CDR2 FQNNGV. V was clipped by 0 bases and J by 7 bases, with 12 bases between them. The method was immunoSEQ multiplex PCR; TCRdb's version includes in-frame clones alone and lacks a portion of them. The sample includes about 79,000 clones, about 86% of them seen just once. The time point here: pretreatment peripheral blood. The clonotype comes from a man in his 60s with urothelial cancer. Sample: PBMCs, taken around atezolizumab (anti-PD-L1) treatment. This chain links TRBV11-2 with TRBJ2-2; D ambiguous. CDR3 sequence reads: CASSLDPARFGELFF. The CDR3, as DNA: TGTGCCAGCAGCTTAGATCCAGCGAGGTTCGGGGAGCTGTTTTTT.